This T cell receptor beta chain is from a study of radiation and T cells in renal cell carcinoma (dated by TCRdb to between 2020 and 2021). With regard to the full study: In total, 53 samples underwent TCR beta sequencing: 25 or so tumors plus 27 peripheral blood samples. A total of about 3.8 million unique CDR3 nucleotide sequences, encoding fewer than 3,000,000 unique CDR3 amino acid sequences, were found across all 50 or so samples.

Sequences SGHAT (CDR1) and FQNNGV (CDR2) are obtained from the germline V gene. Including the terminal cysteine and phenylalanine, the CDR3 comprises 13 residues. The kept DNA is CDR3 alone, 39 bases in frame from the first base. The germline ends are 8 bases apart after V is trimmed by 3 bases and J by 5 bases. Turning to this clone: Its cognate antigen has yet to be identified. Per-base quality was not reported, and no clone a single base away is much larger than it.

Results and caveats for the whole study, not just this receptor: The single-armed trial design could not address effects of radiation dose or scheduling on the TCR repertoire. Compared with control tumors, irradiated tumors had a greater number of dominant CDR3 motifs, and these motifs made up a bigger portion of the repertoire. Because only small tumor regions of approximately 0.93 g were available, intratumoral heterogeneity was not captured. TCR clonality was higher in irradiated tumors than in controls, as the top 100 clonotypes made up an average of about 54% of the repertoire in irradiated tumors compared with approximately 45% in nephrectomy-only tumors.

Per the publication, the time point label means: tumor resected at nephrectomy. The intended sense of this specimen's treatment or condition label: treatment-naive control, cytoreductive nephrectomy. The control tumors were taken from treatment-naive renal cell carcinoma patients who had cytoreductive nephrectomy with no earlier radiation. Renal cell carcinoma with clear cell pathology was present in all patients. Control tumors used for TCR sequencing were obtained from several females and approximately eleven males (median age approximately 50 years, range roughly 40 to 82) and were resected from the early 2010s to the mid-2010s. The tumors were dissociated mechanically, digested with collagenase/hyaluronidase at 37 degrees C, processed in gentleMACS C tubes, and kept in liquid nitrogen. The QIAamp DNA Blood Mini Kit (Qiagen) was used to prepare genomic DNA for TCR sequencing. The analyses included just those samples that passed every quality control check.

Following the manufacturer's recommendations, the immunoSEQ kit was used to generate TCR beta libraries from genomic DNA. For library preparation, a first multiplex PCR was performed with proprietary primers, followed by a second PCR in which unique barcodes were added, and bead cleanups were performed after each round. Each sample batch included a kit-provided positive control reaction and a negative control reaction. The final libraries underwent checking on an Agilent 4200 TapeStation D1000 ScreenTape, volumetric pooling, and quantification by qPCR. Sequencing was performed on an Illumina NextSeq500 with a MidOutput 150-cycle cartridge, and 156 Read1 and 15 Index1 cycles were run with kit custom primers. The pooled library was loaded at 1.0 pM with approximately 20% PhiX control spiked in. Processing in the source paper ran as follows. Vendor-processed data were analyzed in R, with a clonotype defined as all T cells sharing the same CDR3 nucleotide sequence. For clone abundance analyses, frequencies were normalized to the 10,000 most abundant clones in each sample. Public T cell clones, which averaged fewer than five per sample, were removed prior to analysis. The dominant motif analysis was done with ImmunoMap using the PAM10 matrix, a gap penalty of 30, and a homology threshold of 0.3, and motifs with a cumulative frequency of at least 0.01 were considered dominant. Held by TCRdb, this immuneACCESS table contains in-frame sequences only and omits some clones. Under half of the omission traces to an unresolved V gene where checked; the cause of the rest is unknown. The V and J calls and clone size are taken from that table; D and trimming were inferred from the DNA. This sample gives fewer than 10,000 clones in total; approximately 68% of them show up just once. About 14% of the sample is taken by the ten largest.

The TCR comes from a man aged 55 to 70 with renal cell carcinoma. The chain links TRBV11-2 with TRBJ2-4; the D gene is unclear. The sample was tumor tissue, taken from a patient whose treatment was nephrectomy without radiotherapy. The DNA is as follows: TGTGCCAGCAGCTTGGGCCGGGAAAACATTCAGTACTTC. Its protein reads: CASSLGRENIQYF.